Listed below are T cell receptor beta chains from one sample, sequenced in a study of tumor and adjacent non-tumor tissue in lung cancer. TCRdb re-called the multiplex PCR reads through MiXCR, storing one row per CDR3 protein. The profile shows about 75,000 distinct CDR3 sequences, roughly 73% of them singletons. What was sequenced was lung tumor tissue. All receptors come from a woman aged 50 to 60 with non-small cell lung cancer. Both conserved end residues are part of each CDR3. The order of the fields is V gene, D gene, J gene, clone size, CDR3 protein, CDR3 DNA. The D gene is left open where the match is weak. Some rows have no size entry. The others give once, few or many, or a class for an expanded clone.

v_gene: TRBV20-1; d_gene: TRBD1; j_gene: TRBJ2-5; abundance: once; CDR3aa: CSARFAGGTGHPHETQYF; CDR3nt: TGCAGTGCTAGATTTGCAGGGGGAACAGGCCACCCCCACGAGACCCAGTACTTC
v_gene: TRBV6-2/TRBV6-3; d_gene: TRBD1; j_gene: TRBJ2-3; abundance: -; CDR3aa: CASTTRGGRAQYF; CDR3nt: TGTGCCAGCACCACTCGAGGGGGCCGGGCCCAGTATTTT
v_gene: TRBV6-1; d_gene: TRBD1; j_gene: TRBJ1-5; abundance: many; CDR3aa: CASRGQRDRNYSNQPQHF; CDR3nt: TGTGCCAGCAGGGGACAGAGGGACAGAAATTATAGCAATCAGCCCCAGCATTTT
v_gene: TRBV4-1; d_gene: -; j_gene: TRBJ2-7; abundance: once; CDR3aa: CASSQPGTNSYGQYF; CDR3nt: TGCGCAAGCAGCCAACCCGGGACGAACTCCTACGGACAGTACTTC
v_gene: TRBV29-1; d_gene: TRBD1; j_gene: TRBJ2-4; abundance: -; CDR3aa: CSVDPGQGRNIQHF; CDR3nt: TGCAGCGTTGATCCGGGACAGGGGAGGAACATTCAGCACTTC
v_gene: TRBV20-1; d_gene: TRBD2; j_gene: TRBJ2-7; abundance: many; CDR3aa: CSARALAGSPYEQYF; CDR3nt: TGCAGTGCTAGGGCACTAGCGGGTTCACCCTACGAGCAGTACTTC
v_gene: TRBV10-1; d_gene: -; j_gene: TRBJ2-7; abundance: -; CDR3aa: CVSSTGTKLNF; CDR3nt: TGCGTCAGCAGTACCGGGACAAAGCTGAACTTC
v_gene: TRBV7-9; d_gene: -; j_gene: TRBJ2-7; abundance: many; CDR3aa: CASSLAVAGGYEQYF; CDR3nt: TGTGCCAGCAGCTTAGCGGTAGCAGGAGGCTACGAGCAGTACTTC
v_gene: TRBV29-1; d_gene: -; j_gene: TRBJ2-7; abundance: -; CDR3aa: CIVSRDGEQYF; CDR3nt: TGCATCGTCTCCCGGGACGGCGAGCAGTATTTC
v_gene: TRBV7-9; d_gene: -; j_gene: TRBJ2-5; abundance: -; CDR3aa: CTSSLGSGWETQYF; CDR3nt: TGTACCAGCAGCTTAGGAAGCGGTTGGGAGACCCAGTACTTC
v_gene: TRBV20-1; d_gene: TRBD2; j_gene: TRBJ2-1; abundance: -; CDR3aa: CNAGRTSGGGEQFF; CDR3nt: TGCAATGCTGGAAGGACTAGCGGGGGTGGTGAGCAGTTCTTC
v_gene: TRBV4-2; d_gene: -; j_gene: TRBJ1-6; abundance: -; CDR3aa: CTSSFPADGNNSPLHF; CDR3nt: TGTACCAGCAGCTTTCCCGCGGACGGTAATAATTCACCCCTCCACTTT
v_gene: TRBV11-2; d_gene: -; j_gene: TRBJ2-5; abundance: -; CDR3aa: CVRSLNGVQETQYF; CDR3nt: TGTGTCCGCAGCTTGAACGGAGTTCAAGAGACCCAGTACTTC
v_gene: TRBV7-9; d_gene: -; j_gene: TRBJ1-1; abundance: -; CDR3aa: CAGTLELTEGAFF; CDR3nt: TGTGCCGGCACCTTAGAGTTAACAGAAGGAGCTTTCTTT
v_gene: TRBV10-3; d_gene: -; j_gene: TRBJ1-4; abundance: -; CDR3aa: CAIRGSATNEKLFF; CDR3nt: TGTGCCATCAGGGGCAGTGCAACTAATGAAAAGCTGTTTTTT
v_gene: TRBV20-1; d_gene: TRBD1; j_gene: TRBJ1-2; abundance: many; CDR3aa: CSALGRGHGGYTF; CDR3nt: TGCAGTGCTCTGGGCAGGGGGCACGGTGGCTACACCTTC
v_gene: TRBV4-2; d_gene: -; j_gene: TRBJ2-5; abundance: once; CDR3aa: CTTSHERGSQETQYF; CDR3nt: TGTACCACCAGCCACGAAAGAGGGTCTCAAGAGACCCAGTACTTC
v_gene: TRBV12-3/TRBV12-4; d_gene: -; j_gene: TRBJ1-5; abundance: few; CDR3aa: CASNLGASNQPQHF; CDR3nt: TGTGCCAGCAATTTAGGGGCTAGCAATCAGCCCCAACATTTT
v_gene: TRBV4-2; d_gene: -; j_gene: TRBJ1-5; abundance: -; CDR3aa: CASSHGPRYSNKPQHF; CDR3nt: TGTGCCAGCAGCCATGGACCGAGATATAGCAATAAGCCCCAGCATTTT
v_gene: TRBV29-1; d_gene: -; j_gene: TRBJ1-2; abundance: -; CDR3aa: CSSETVRNYGYTF; CDR3nt: TGCAGCTCCGAGACAGTTAGGAACTATGGCTACACCTTC
v_gene: TRBV5-4; d_gene: -; j_gene: TRBJ2-3; abundance: -; CDR3aa: CASSLVLSTDTQYF; CDR3nt: TGTGCTAGCAGCTTGGTCCTAAGCACAGATACGCAGTATTTT
v_gene: TRBV12-3/TRBV12-4; d_gene: -; j_gene: TRBJ1-2; abundance: -; CDR3aa: CISRYTTEGYGYTF; CDR3nt: TGTATCAGCAGGTATACTACAGAAGGCTATGGCTACACCTTC
v_gene: TRBV18; d_gene: -; j_gene: TRBJ1-5; abundance: -; CDR3aa: CASSRRGGPDHPQHF; CDR3nt: TGTGCCAGCTCCCGAAGGGGGGGACCCGATCATCCCCAGCATTTT
v_gene: TRBV6-6; d_gene: -; j_gene: TRBJ2-5; abundance: once; CDR3aa: CASSDSNSRETQYF; CDR3nt: TGTGCCAGCAGTGACTCGAACAGTCGAGAGACCCAATACTTC
v_gene: TRBV29-1; d_gene: -; j_gene: TRBJ1-1; abundance: many; CDR3aa: CSVVPPGGNTEAFF; CDR3nt: TGCAGCGTTGTACCTCCCGGGGGTAACACTGAAGCTTTCTTT
v_gene: TRBV7-9; d_gene: -; j_gene: TRBJ2-3; abundance: many; CDR3aa: CASSLAVGSDTDTQYF; CDR3nt: TGTGCCAGCAGCTTAGCGGTTGGAAGCGACACAGATACGCAGTATTTT
v_gene: TRBV29-1; d_gene: -; j_gene: TRBJ2-7; abundance: -; CDR3aa: CSVARERSSCEQYF; CDR3nt: TGTAGCGTGGCTCGGGAGAGGAGCTCCTGCGAGCAGTACTTC
v_gene: TRBV20-1; d_gene: TRBD2; j_gene: TRBJ2-6; abundance: -; CDR3aa: CSARSGGEASVLSF; CDR3nt: TGCAGTGCTAGGTCGGGGGGTGAGGCCAGCGTCCTGAGTTTC
v_gene: TRBV29-1; d_gene: -; j_gene: TRBJ2-2; abundance: -; CDR3aa: CSARFSLANTGKLFF; CDR3nt: TGCAGCGCTCGTTTCTCTCTCGCGAATACCGGGAAGCTGTTTTTT
v_gene: TRBV6-6; d_gene: -; j_gene: TRBJ1-4; abundance: -; CDR3aa: CASSYPDPLEANEKLSF; CDR3nt: TGTGCCAGCAGTTACCCTGACCCACTGGAAGCTAATGAAAAACTGTCTTTT
v_gene: TRBV27; d_gene: -; j_gene: TRBJ2-7; abundance: -; CDR3aa: CASGLWGRLDEQYF; CDR3nt: TGTGCCAGCGGGCTCTGGGGGAGGCTAGACGAGCAGTACTTC
v_gene: TRBV7-8; d_gene: -; j_gene: TRBJ2-7; abundance: -; CDR3aa: CTSSLDKGRVYF; CDR3nt: TGTACCAGCAGCTTAGACAAGGGGCGCGTGTACTTC
v_gene: TRBV29-1; d_gene: -; j_gene: TRBJ2-5; abundance: -; CDR3aa: CSPGQSQETQYF; CDR3nt: TGCAGCCCCGGACAGAGCCAAGAGACCCAGTACTTC
v_gene: TRBV2; d_gene: -; j_gene: TRBJ2-3; abundance: -; CDR3aa: CASSDGVSGYTDTQYF; CDR3nt: TGTGCCAGCAGTGATGGAGTTAGCGGCTACACAGATACGCAGTATTTT
v_gene: TRBV12-3/TRBV12-4; d_gene: -; j_gene: TRBJ1-1; abundance: -; CDR3aa: CASSVYRVGNTEASF; CDR3nt: TGTGCCAGTAGTGTCTACAGGGTGGGGAACACTGAAGCTTCCTTT
v_gene: TRBV18; d_gene: -; j_gene: TRBJ2-1; abundance: few; CDR3aa: CASSPEQGSSNEQFF; CDR3nt: TGTGCCAGCTCACCAGAGCAGGGTAGTTCGAATGAGCAGTTCTTC
v_gene: TRBV4-2; d_gene: -; j_gene: TRBJ2-7; abundance: once; CDR3aa: CASCQHYEQYF; CDR3nt: TGTGCCAGTTGCCAACACTACGAGCAGTACTTC
v_gene: TRBV7-3; d_gene: -; j_gene: TRBJ2-7; abundance: -; CDR3aa: CASSLGQGAYMQYF; CDR3nt: TGTGCCAGCAGCTTAGGGCAGGGAGCCTACATGCAGTACTTC
v_gene: TRBV6-1; d_gene: -; j_gene: TRBJ2-2; abundance: -; CDR3aa: CASSERQWMVHYLNTGELFF; CDR3nt: TGTGCCAGCAGTGAGAGACAATGGATGGTTCATTACTTGAACACCGGGGAGCTGTTTTTT
v_gene: TRBV7-8; d_gene: -; j_gene: TRBJ1-5; abundance: -; CDR3aa: CASTRDGSQPQHF; CDR3nt: TGTGCCAGCACCCGAGACGGCAGCCAGCCCCAACATTTT